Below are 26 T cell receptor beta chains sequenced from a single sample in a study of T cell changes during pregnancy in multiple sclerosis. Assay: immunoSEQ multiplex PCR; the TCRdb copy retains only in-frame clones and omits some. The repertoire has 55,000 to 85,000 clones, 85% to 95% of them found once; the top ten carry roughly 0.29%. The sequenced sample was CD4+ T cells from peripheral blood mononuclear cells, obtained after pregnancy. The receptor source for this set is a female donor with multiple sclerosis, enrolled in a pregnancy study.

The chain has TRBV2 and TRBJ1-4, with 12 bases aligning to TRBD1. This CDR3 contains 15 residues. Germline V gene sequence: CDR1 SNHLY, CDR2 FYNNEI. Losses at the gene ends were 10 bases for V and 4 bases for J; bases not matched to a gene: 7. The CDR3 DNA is TGTGCCATTAGCCGGGACAGGGGGCTTAATGAAAAACTGTTTTTT. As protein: CAISRDRGLNEKLFF.

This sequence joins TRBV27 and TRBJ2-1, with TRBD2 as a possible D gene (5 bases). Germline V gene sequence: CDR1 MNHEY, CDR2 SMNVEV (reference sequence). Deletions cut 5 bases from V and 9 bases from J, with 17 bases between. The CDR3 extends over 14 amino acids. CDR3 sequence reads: CASSPLNPGSEQFF. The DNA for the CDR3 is TGTGCCAGCAGTCCACTCAACCCTGGGAGTGAGCAGTTCTTC.

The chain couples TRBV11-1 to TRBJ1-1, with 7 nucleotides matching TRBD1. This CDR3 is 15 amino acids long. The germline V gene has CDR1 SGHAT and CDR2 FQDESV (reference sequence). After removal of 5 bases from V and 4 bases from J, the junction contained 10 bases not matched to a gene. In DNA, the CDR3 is TGTGCCAGCAGCGCCCAACAGACAGGGACCACTGAAGCTTTCTTT. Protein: CASSAQQTGTTEAFF.

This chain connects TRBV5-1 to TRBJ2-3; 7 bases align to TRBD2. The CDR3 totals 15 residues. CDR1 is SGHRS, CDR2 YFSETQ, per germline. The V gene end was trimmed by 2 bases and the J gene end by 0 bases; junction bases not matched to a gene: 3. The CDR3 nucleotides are TGCGCCAGCAGCTTCGTGGGAGGGAGCACAGATACGCAGTATTTT. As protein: CASSFVGGSTDTQYF.

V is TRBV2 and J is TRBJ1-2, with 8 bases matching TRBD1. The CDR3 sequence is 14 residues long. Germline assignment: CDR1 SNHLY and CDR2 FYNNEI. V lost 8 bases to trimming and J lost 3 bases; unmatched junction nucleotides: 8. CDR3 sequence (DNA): TGTGCCAGCCGCCTCGGACAGGGCTACTATGGCTACACCTTC. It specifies CASRLGQGYYGYTF.

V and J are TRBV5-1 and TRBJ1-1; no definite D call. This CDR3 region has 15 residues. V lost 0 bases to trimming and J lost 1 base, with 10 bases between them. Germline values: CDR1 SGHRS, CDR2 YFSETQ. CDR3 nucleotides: TGCGCCAGCAGCTTGGACGGGAGGGCGAACACTGAAGCTTTCTTT. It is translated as CASSLDGRANTEAFF.

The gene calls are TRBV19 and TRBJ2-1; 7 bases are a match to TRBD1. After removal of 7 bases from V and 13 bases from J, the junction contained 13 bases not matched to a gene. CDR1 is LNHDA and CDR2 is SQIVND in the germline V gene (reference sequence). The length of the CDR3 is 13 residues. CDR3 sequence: CASTLGGTGVQFF. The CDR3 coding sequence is TGTGCCAGTACCCTTGGGGGCACAGGGGTCCAGTTCTTC.

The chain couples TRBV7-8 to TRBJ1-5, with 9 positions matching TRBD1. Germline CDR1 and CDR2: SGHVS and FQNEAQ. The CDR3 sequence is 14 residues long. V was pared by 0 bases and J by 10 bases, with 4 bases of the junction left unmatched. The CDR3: CASSLARTGEPQHF. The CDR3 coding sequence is TGTGCCAGCAGCTTAGCCCGGACAGGGGAACCCCAGCATTTT.

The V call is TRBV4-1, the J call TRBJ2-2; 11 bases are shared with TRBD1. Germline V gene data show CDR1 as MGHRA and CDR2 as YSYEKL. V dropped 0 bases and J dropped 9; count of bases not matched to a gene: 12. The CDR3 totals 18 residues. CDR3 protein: CASSQDLGGTGGWRELFF. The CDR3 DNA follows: TGCGCCAGCAGCCAAGATCTTGGGGGGACAGGGGGTTGGAGGGAGCTGTTTTTT.

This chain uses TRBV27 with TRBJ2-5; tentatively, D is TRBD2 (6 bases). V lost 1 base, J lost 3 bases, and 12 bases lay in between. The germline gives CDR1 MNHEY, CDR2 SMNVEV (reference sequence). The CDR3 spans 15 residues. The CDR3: CASSLWGGPKETQYF. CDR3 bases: TGTGCCAGCAGTTTATGGGGAGGCCCGAAAGAGACCCAGTACTTC.

Here the CDR3 DNA reads TGTGCCAGTAGTCCGGGGACAGGGGGCCAGTCTAATGAAAAACTGTTTTTT. Its translation: CASSPGTGGQSNEKLFF. V and J are TRBV19 and TRBJ1-4; 12 bases fit TRBD1. Germline CDR1 reads LNHDA; CDR2 reads SQIVND (reference sequence). The J segment lost 3 bases and the V segment lost 5 bases, leaving 7 bases of the junction unmatched. This CDR3 comprises 17 residues.

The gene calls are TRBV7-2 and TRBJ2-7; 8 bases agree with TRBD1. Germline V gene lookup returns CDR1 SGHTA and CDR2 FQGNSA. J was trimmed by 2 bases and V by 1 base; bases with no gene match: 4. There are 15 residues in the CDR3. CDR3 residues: CASSLVGTGTYEQYF. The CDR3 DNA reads TGTGCCAGCAGCTTAGTCGGGACAGGCACCTACGAGCAGTACTTC.

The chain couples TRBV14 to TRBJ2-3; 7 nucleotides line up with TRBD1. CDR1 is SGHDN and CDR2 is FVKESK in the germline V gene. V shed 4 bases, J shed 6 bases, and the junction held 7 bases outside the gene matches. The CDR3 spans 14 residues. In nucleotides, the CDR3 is TGTGCCAGCAGCCCGTCGCAGGGGGTGGATACGCAGTATTTT. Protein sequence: CASSPSQGVDTQYF.

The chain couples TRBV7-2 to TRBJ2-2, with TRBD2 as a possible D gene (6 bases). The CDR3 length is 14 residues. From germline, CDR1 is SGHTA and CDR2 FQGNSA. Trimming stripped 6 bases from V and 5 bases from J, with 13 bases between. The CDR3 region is CASRFDRGTGELFF. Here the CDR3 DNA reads TGTGCCAGCAGATTTGACCGGGGGACCGGGGAGCTGTTTTTT.

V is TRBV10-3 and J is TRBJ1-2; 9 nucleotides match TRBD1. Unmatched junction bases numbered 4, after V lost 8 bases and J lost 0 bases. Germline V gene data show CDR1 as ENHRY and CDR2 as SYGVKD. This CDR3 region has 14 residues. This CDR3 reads CAIHRGLTNYGYTF. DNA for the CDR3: TGTGCCATCCACAGGGGGCTGACTAACTATGGCTACACCTTC.

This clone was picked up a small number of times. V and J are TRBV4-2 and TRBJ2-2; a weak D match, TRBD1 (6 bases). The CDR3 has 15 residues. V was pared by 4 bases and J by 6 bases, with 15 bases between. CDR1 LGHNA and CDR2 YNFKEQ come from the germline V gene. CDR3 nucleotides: TGTGCCAGCAGCCCCTCGGATGGGGGCGCCGGGGAGCTGTTTTTT. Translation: CASSPSDGGAGELFF.

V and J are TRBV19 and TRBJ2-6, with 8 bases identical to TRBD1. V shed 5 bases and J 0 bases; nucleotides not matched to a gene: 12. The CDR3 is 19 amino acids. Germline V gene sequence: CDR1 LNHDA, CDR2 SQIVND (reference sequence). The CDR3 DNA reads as TGTGCCAGTAGTGGTCGGTGGGGACAGGAAGACTCTGGGGCCAACGTCCTGACTTTC. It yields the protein CASSGRWGQEDSGANVLTF.

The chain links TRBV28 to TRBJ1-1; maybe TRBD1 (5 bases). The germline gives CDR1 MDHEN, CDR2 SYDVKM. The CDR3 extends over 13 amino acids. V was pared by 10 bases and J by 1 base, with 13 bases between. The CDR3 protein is CATFLTANTEAFF. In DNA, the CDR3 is TGTGCCACCTTTTTGACAGCGAACACTGAAGCTTTCTTT. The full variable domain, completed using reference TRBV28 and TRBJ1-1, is DVKVTQSSRYLVKRTGEKVFLECVQDMDHENMFWYRQDPGLGLRLIYFSYDVKMKEKGDIPEGYSVSREKKERFSLILESASTNQTSMYLCATFLTANTEAFFGQGTRLTVV.

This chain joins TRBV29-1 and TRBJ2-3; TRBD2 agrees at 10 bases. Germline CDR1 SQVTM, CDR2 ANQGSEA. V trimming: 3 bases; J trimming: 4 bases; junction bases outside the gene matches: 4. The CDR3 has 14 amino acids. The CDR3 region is CSVDLAGGPDTQYF. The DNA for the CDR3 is TGCAGCGTTGATTTAGCGGGAGGCCCAGATACGCAGTATTTT.

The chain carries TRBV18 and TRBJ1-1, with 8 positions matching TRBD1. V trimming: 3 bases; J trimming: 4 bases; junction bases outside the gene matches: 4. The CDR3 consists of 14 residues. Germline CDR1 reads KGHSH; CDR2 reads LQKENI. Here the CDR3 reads CASSPGQGGTEAFF. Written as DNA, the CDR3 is TGTGCCAGCTCACCTGGACAGGGCGGCACTGAAGCTTTCTTT.

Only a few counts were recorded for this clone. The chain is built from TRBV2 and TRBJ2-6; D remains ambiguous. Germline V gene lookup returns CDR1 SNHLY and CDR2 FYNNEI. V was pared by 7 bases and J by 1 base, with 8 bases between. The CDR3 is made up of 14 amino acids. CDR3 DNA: TGTGCCAGCAAAGAGGAGTCTGGGGCCAACGTCCTGACTTTC. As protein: CASKEESGANVLTF.

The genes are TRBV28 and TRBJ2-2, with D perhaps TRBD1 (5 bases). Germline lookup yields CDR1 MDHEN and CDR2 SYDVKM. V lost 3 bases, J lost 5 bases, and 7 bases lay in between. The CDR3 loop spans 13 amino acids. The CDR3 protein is CASSLQGTGELFF. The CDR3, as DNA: TGTGCCAGCAGTTTGCAGGGTACCGGGGAGCTGTTTTTT.

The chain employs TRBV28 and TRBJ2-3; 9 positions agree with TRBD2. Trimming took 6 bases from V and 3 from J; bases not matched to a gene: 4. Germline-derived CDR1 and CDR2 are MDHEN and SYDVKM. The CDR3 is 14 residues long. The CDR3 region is CASRPTSGTDTQYF. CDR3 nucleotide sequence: TGTGCCAGCAGGCCTACTAGCGGGACAGATACGCAGTATTTT.

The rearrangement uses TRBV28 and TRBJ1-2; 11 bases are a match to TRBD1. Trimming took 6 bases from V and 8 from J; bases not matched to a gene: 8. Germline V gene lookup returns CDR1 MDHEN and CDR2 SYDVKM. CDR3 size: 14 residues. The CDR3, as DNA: TGTGCCAGCAGCCCCGCGGACAGGGGGCGAGGCTACACCTTC. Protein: CASSPADRGRGYTF.

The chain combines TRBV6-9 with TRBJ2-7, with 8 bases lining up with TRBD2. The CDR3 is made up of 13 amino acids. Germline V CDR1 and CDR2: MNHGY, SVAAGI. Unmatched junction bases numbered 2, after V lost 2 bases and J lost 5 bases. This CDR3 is CASSYRGGNEQYF. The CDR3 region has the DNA TGTGCCAGCAGTTATCGGGGGGGCAACGAGCAGTACTTC.

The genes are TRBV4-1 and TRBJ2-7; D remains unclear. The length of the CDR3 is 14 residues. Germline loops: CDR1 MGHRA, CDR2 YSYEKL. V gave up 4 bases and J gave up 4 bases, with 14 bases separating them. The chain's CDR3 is CASSPTSSSYEQYF. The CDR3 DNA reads TGCGCCAGCAGCCCCACAAGTTCCTCATACGAGCAGTACTTC.